A single TCR beta chain is shown here with its context. CDR1 and CDR2 from the germline V gene are SGHAT and FQNNGV. Trimming shortened V by 4 bases and J by 6 bases, and 18 bases separated the two germline ends. This CDR3 has 15 residues. This record comes from a study of technical replicates of blood from a few donors. Clones were sequenced by immunoSEQ multiplex PCR, and TCRdb holds only the in-frame ones, with some missing. In the table there are some 96,000 clones, 90% to 97% of which are singletons. The specimen was T cells isolated from PBMCs. The sequence was collected from a human donor in good health. This chain joins TRBV11-2 and TRBJ1-1; TRBD1 might be the D (5 bases). This CDR3 reads CASSSAGFSGSEAFF. The DNA of the CDR3 is TGTGCCAGCAGCTCCGCAGGGTTTTCTGGCTCTGAAGCTTTCTTT. The full variable domain, completed using reference TRBV11-2 and TRBJ1-1, is EAGVAQSPRYKIIEKRQSVAFWCNPISGHATLYWYQQILGQGPKLLIQFQNNGVVDDSQLPKDRFSAERLKGVDSTLKIQPAKLEDSAVYLCASSSAGFSGSEAFFGQGTRLTVV.